These 29 T cell receptor beta chains share one sample of origin, sequenced in a study of blood T cell repertoires in COVID-19. Assay: immunoSEQ multiplex PCR; the TCRdb copy retains only in-frame clones and omits some. The profile shows over 200,000 clones, about 90% of them singletons. Sequencing used PBMCs or T cells enriched from blood (not recorded which). The source of these receptors is a woman in her forties or fifties in a cohort exposed to, infected with or recovered from COVID-19 (not recorded which).

This chain links TRBV6-5 with TRBJ1-2; 8 positions match TRBD1. The junction had 6 bases not matched to a gene; V was cut back by 8 bases and J by 4 bases. The germline CDR1 and CDR2 sequences are MNHEY and SVGAGI. The CDR3 extends over 13 amino acids. In DNA form, the CDR3 reads TGTGCCAGCCGATTTGGACAGGGCTATGGCTACACCTTC. Residues: CASRFGQGYGYTF.

V and J are TRBV5-1 and TRBJ2-3, with 7 positions matching TRBD2. Germline trimming cut 0 bases from V and 0 bases from J; bases unmatched to any gene: 4. The CDR3 sequence is 16 residues long. Germline V CDR1 and CDR2: SGHRS, YFSETQ. The CDR3 loop reads CASSLAGEGSTDTQYF. CDR3 sequence (DNA): TGCGCCAGCAGCTTGGCCGGGGAGGGGAGCACAGATACGCAGTATTTT.

This chain connects TRBV5-8 to TRBJ1-6; 9 nucleotides align to TRBD1. Germline V gene lookup returns CDR1 SGHTS and CDR2 YDEGEE. CDR3 length equals 14 residues. V was pared by 3 bases and J by 8 bases, with 3 bases of the junction left unmatched. CDR3 sequence reads: CASSSGQGYSPLHF. The DNA of the CDR3 is TGTGCCAGCAGCTCGGGACAGGGTTATTCACCCCTCCACTTT.

J is TRBJ1-2 and V is TRBV29-1; tentative D call: TRBD1 (6 bases). The length of the CDR3 is 13 residues. Trimming took 5 bases from V and 2 from J, leaving 12 bases between them. The germline V gene has CDR1 SQVTM and CDR2 ANQGSEA. This chain's CDR3 is CSVNPGENYGYTF. As DNA, the CDR3 is TGCAGCGTTAACCCAGGGGAGAACTATGGCTACACCTTC.

A single count supports this clone. CDR3 in DNA: TGTGCCAGCAAATCAGGCTACTCCCACTATGGCTACACCTTC. It encodes CASKSGYSHYGYTF. V and J are TRBV6-5 and TRBJ1-2, with D hard to call. V was shortened by 7 bases and J by 3 bases, with 15 bases between the two germline ends. CDR3 length: 14 residues. Germline CDR1 MNHEY, CDR2 SVGAGI.

This sequence joins TRBV7-2 and TRBJ2-7; 10 nucleotides agree with TRBD1. The CDR3 consists of 14 residues. Germline CDR1 and CDR2: SGHTA and FQGNSA. The trim removed 6 bases at V and 7 bases at J, leaving 9 bases unmatched. The CDR3 DNA is TGTGCCAGCAGTCCGGACAGGGGGATTCGGGAGCAGTACTTC. Its translation: CASSPDRGIREQYF.

The chain has TRBV2 and TRBJ1-2, with 10 bases that match TRBD1. Germline CDR1 reads SNHLY; CDR2 reads FYNNEI. There are 14 residues in the CDR3. Germline trimming cut 6 bases from V and 4 bases from J; bases unmatched to any gene: 5. CDR3 nucleotide sequence: TGTGCCAGCAGCCCGGGACAGGGGACCTATGGCTACACCTTC. This sequence encodes CASSPGQGTYGYTF.

This clone was detected a few times. The CDR3 DNA is TGCGCCAGCAGCCCCCGAACAGGGGGCTATGGCTACACCTTC. As protein: CASSPRTGGYGYTF. This rearrangement joins TRBV5-1 to TRBJ1-2; the match to TRBD1 covers 8 bases. CDR1 and CDR2 (germline): SGHRS, YFSETQ. V dropped 4 bases and J dropped 4; count of bases not matched to a gene: 6. The CDR3 spans 14 residues. Full variable domain (remainder filled in from reference TRBV5-1 and TRBJ1-2): KAGVTQTPRYLIKTRGQQVTLSCSPISGHRSVSWYQQTPGQGLQFLFEYFSETQRNKGNFPGRFSGRQFSNSRSEMNVSTLELGDSALYLCASSPRTGGYGYTFGSGTRLTVV.

The J gene is TRBJ2-3, the V gene TRBV6-5, with unresolved D. In germline, CDR1 is MNHEY, CDR2 SVGAGI. Trimming cost V 0 bases and J 4 bases, with 11 bases left between them. This CDR3 spans 15 amino acids. The CDR3 bases are TGTGCCAGCAGTTACTCCTTACGGGTGGCAGATACGCAGTATTTT. This gives the protein CASSYSLRVADTQYF.

The V call is TRBV19, the J call TRBJ2-2; D ambiguous. Germline CDR1 LNHDA, CDR2 SQIVND (reference sequence). V was cut by 9 bases and J by 6 bases, with 11 bases left in between. The CDR3 contains 12 residues. CDR3 amino acids: CASTEFSGELFF. The CDR3 coding sequence is TGTGCCAGCACAGAGTTTTCCGGGGAGCTGTTTTTT.

This sequence joins TRBV5-1 and TRBJ2-1, with D maybe TRBD2 (6 bases). With 5 bases removed from V and 4 bases from J, the gap between germline ends came to 10 bases. The CDR3 consists of 13 residues. CDR1 and CDR2 from the germline V gene are SGHRS and YFSETQ. The DNA of the CDR3 is TGCGCCAGCAGATGGGACTCTTACAATGAGCAGTTCTTC. Translated, it gives CASRWDSYNEQFF.

The genes are TRBV4-3 and TRBJ2-7; D gene uncertain. Germline V gives CDR1 LGHNA, CDR2 YSLEER. CDR3 size: 15 residues. With 1 base removed from V and 2 bases from J, the gap between germline ends came to 12 bases. The CDR3 sequence is CASSQAPLYAYEQYF. The DNA for the CDR3 is TGCGCCAGCAGCCAAGCCCCACTCTATGCCTACGAGCAGTACTTC.

The V call is TRBV7-2, the J call TRBJ2-7; possibly TRBD2 for D (5 bases). V lost 5 bases and J lost 1, with 9 bases in between. Germline lookup yields CDR1 SGHTA and CDR2 FQGNSA. This CDR3 is built from 13 residues. Here the CDR3 DNA reads TGTGCCAGCAGCGCCCGGACTTCCTACGAGCAGTACTTC. It translates to CASSARTSYEQYF.

The chain has TRBV6-5 and TRBJ2-7; 7 positions agree with TRBD1. J was trimmed by 6 bases and V by 6 bases; bases with no gene match: 5. Germline V gene data show CDR1 as MNHEY and CDR2 as SVGAGI. This CDR3 is 12 amino acids long. CDR3 loop: CASRRTGSEQYF. The DNA for the CDR3 is TGTGCCAGCAGACGGACAGGTTCCGAGCAGTACTTC.

V is TRBV7-2 and J is TRBJ2-1; D possibly corresponds to TRBD1 (6 bases). CDR1 is SGHTA, CDR2 FQGNSA, per germline. This CDR3 is built from 16 residues. Trimming shortened V by 4 bases and J by 8 bases, and 21 bases separated the two germline ends. In DNA form, the CDR3 reads TGTGCCAGCAGCTCGCGGCGCGGGTACAGGGTTGATGAGCAGTTCTTC. Its translation is CASSSRRGYRVDEQFF.

The chain carries TRBV5-6 and TRBJ2-2; 9 nucleotides match TRBD1. The CDR3 is 15 amino acids. Germline CDR1 is SGHDT and CDR2 is YYEEEE. V was clipped by 5 bases and J by 7 bases; unmatched bases: 9. The CDR3 region is CASRINRGRHGELFF. As DNA, the CDR3 is TGTGCCAGCAGGATCAACAGGGGGCGCCACGGGGAGCTGTTTTTT.

The chain joins TRBV7-9 to TRBJ2-2, with TRBD1 identical over 12 bases. Germline V gene sequence: CDR1 SEHNR, CDR2 FQNEAQ (reference sequence). The CDR3 spans 15 residues. V lost 6 bases and J lost 6; bases outside the gene matches: 5. The CDR3 DNA follows: TGTGCCAGCAGGTTCGGGACAGGGGGCTCCGGGGAGCTGTTTTTT. It encodes CASRFGTGGSGELFF.

This chain's CDR3 is CASSYRWAYTEAFF. In DNA form, the CDR3 reads TGTGCCAGCAGTTACAGATGGGCCTACACTGAAGCTTTCTTT. The V call is TRBV6-6, the J call TRBJ1-1; D call uncertain. Germline CDR1 and CDR2: MNHNY and SVGAGI (reference sequence). V lost 2 bases and J lost 3, with 10 bases in between. The CDR3 consists of 14 residues.

This sequence joins TRBV5-6 and TRBJ1-2; 7 positions match TRBD1. With V trimmed by 2 bases and J by 5 bases, 6 bases remained unmatched. CDR3 length equals 14 residues. Germline lookup yields CDR1 SGHDT and CDR2 YYEEEE. CDR3: CASSFTGTEYGYTF. CDR3 nucleotides: TGTGCCAGCAGCTTTACCGGGACAGAGTATGGCTACACCTTC.

The DNA for the CDR3 is TGCGCCAGCAGTGAGTCGAGAAGGGGAAACACTGAAGCTTTCTTT. Amino acids: CASSESRRGNTEAFF. The chain combines TRBV10-2 with TRBJ1-1; a possible D gene is TRBD1 (5 bases). CDR1 WSHSY and CDR2 SAAADI come from the germline V gene. V dropped 0 bases and J dropped 2 bases, with 10 bases sitting between them. The length of the CDR3 is 15 residues.

V is TRBV7-2 and J is TRBJ2-2; D may be TRBD2 (5 bases). The germline V gene encodes CDR1 SGHTA and CDR2 FQGNSA. This CDR3 contains 13 residues. The V and J ends lost 1 base and 15 bases respectively, with 15 bases between them. This chain's CDR3 is CASSLEVDGSMFF. The CDR3 DNA follows: TGTGCCAGCAGCTTAGAGGTGGATGGGAGTATGTTTTTT.

CDR3 region: CASSQSLADTGELFF. In nucleotides, the CDR3 is TGTGCCAGCAGCCAATCCCTAGCGGACACCGGGGAGCTGTTTTTT. This chain links TRBV4-2 with TRBJ2-2; 7 bases agree with TRBD2. V lost 2 bases to trimming and J lost 3 bases; unmatched junction nucleotides: 3. The CDR3 runs to 15 residues. The germline CDR1 and CDR2 sequences are LGHNA and YNFKEQ.

Remarks on this clone: At the DNA level, this CDR3 is encoded by other sequences in the same sample as well. The CDR3 spells CASSSSGGYEQYF. The CDR3 nucleotides read TGTGCCAGCAGCTCTAGCGGGGGGTACGAGCAGTACTTC. The genes are TRBV7-3 and TRBJ2-7; TRBD2 matches at 11 bases. The V and J ends lost 4 bases and 4 bases, in that order; junction bases with no gene match: 0. Germline loops: CDR1 SGHTA, CDR2 FQGTGA. The CDR3 runs to 13 residues.

The chain employs TRBV13 and TRBJ2-7; D not resolved. V was clipped by 1 base and J by 1 base, with 8 bases between them. Germline loops: CDR1 PRHDT, CDR2 FYEKMQ (reference sequence). This CDR3 comprises 14 residues. CDR3 nucleotide sequence: TGTGCCAGCAGCTTAGACATATTATCCTACGAGCAGTACTTC. This translates into CASSLDILSYEQYF.

This chain joins TRBV6-5 and TRBJ2-1; 8 bases align to TRBD2. Trimming took 6 bases from V and 8 from J; bases not matched to a gene: 3. The CDR3 is 12 amino acids. The germline V gene encodes CDR1 MNHEY and CDR2 SVGAGI. The CDR3 DNA sequence: TGTGCCAGCAGCAACGGGGGGGATGAGCAGTTCTTC. Protein: CASSNGGDEQFF.

The chain links TRBV7-6 to TRBJ2-3, with 10 bases lining up with TRBD2. With V trimmed by 3 bases and J by 0 bases, 6 bases remained unmatched. Germline V gene lookup returns CDR1 SGHVS and CDR2 FNYEAQ. This CDR3 comprises 17 residues. The CDR3, as DNA: TGTGCCAGCAGCTTCCGTAGCGGGGGGACTAGCACAGATACGCAGTATTTT. It codes for CASSFRSGGTSTDTQYF.

This clone has only a few counts. V usage is TRBV5-6 and J usage is TRBJ1-1; 7 positions agree with TRBD1. V lost 5 bases, J lost 4 bases, and 11 bases stayed unmatched. The CDR3 has 15 residues. Germline values: CDR1 SGHDT, CDR2 YYEEEE. The CDR3 sequence: CASSKTGGGITEAFF. The CDR3, as DNA: TGTGCCAGCAGTAAAACCGGAGGGGGCATCACTGAAGCTTTCTTT.

V and J are TRBV5-1 and TRBJ2-2; maybe TRBD2 (6 bases). Germline assignment: CDR1 SGHRS and CDR2 YFSETQ. The V end was cut by 4 bases, the J end by 0 bases, with 16 bases between. The CDR3 loop spans 17 amino acids. In nucleotides, the CDR3 is TGCGCCAGCAGCCTGGGGCTGGGAGGCGCGAACACCGGGGAGCTGTTTTTT. Translating it yields CASSLGLGGANTGELFF.

The chain recombines TRBV19 with TRBJ1-5, with D possibly matching TRBD1 (6 bases). Germline V gene lookup returns CDR1 LNHDA and CDR2 SQIVND (reference sequence). V was trimmed by 5 bases and J by 0 bases, leaving 11 bases between them. The CDR3 covers 15 residues. This CDR3 reads CASSRGQYSNQPQHF. The CDR3 region has the DNA TGTGCCAGTAGTCGGGGACAATATAGCAATCAGCCCCAGCATTTT.